The 6 T cell receptor beta chains in this list originate from one sample, sequenced in a study of T cells in severe cutaneous drug reactions. Sequenced patients had Stevens-Johnson syndrome or toxic epidermal necrolysis caused by carbamazepine. The iRepertoire multiplex PCR system with TCR subtype-specific primers built both bulk and single-cell libraries. Reprocessing the multiplex PCR reads, TCRdb reports a single entry for every CDR3 protein and omits DNA. This repertoire includes approximately 9,500 distinct CDR3 sequences. Material for sequencing was cells from a skin blister. The receptors were gathered from a human donor with Stevens-Johnson syndrome, a severe cutaneous drug reaction.

Frequency places this clonotype as medium-sized (0.01 to 0.1%). This chain joins TRBV20-1 and TRBJ2-1; TCRdb lists TRBD1, though no DNA is available to test this call. This CDR3 comprises 12 residues. Germline V lookup: CDR1 DFQATT, CDR2 SNEGSKA (reference sequence). This chain's CDR3 is CSASRGTDEQFF.

The chain couples TRBV29-1 to TRBJ2-7; TCRdb selects TRBD1, and the lack of DNA leaves this call unchecked. Germline V CDR1 and CDR2: SQVTM, ANQGSEA. This CDR3 comprises 15 residues. This chain's CDR3 is CSVTLRTVFSYEQYF.

The V call is TRBV20-1, the J call TRBJ1-1; TCRdb gives TRBD1 as the D gene, but with no DNA this cannot be confirmed. Per the germline V gene, CDR1 is DFQATT and CDR2 is SNEGSKA (reference sequence). The CDR3 length is 16 residues. This chain's CDR3 is CSARDPGGAMNTEAFF.

The rearrangement links TRBV20-1 to TRBJ2-1; TCRdb's D call of TRBD2 is untestable without DNA. CDR1 and CDR2 from the germline V gene are DFQATT and SNEGSKA (reference sequence). This CDR3 is built from 13 residues. The CDR3 loop reads CSARDIAGVEQFF.

Its frequency marks this clonotype as medium-sized. The chain employs TRBV20-1 and TRBJ2-1; TCRdb's assignment of TRBD2 cannot be checked, as there is no DNA. Germline assignment: CDR1 DFQATT and CDR2 SNEGSKA (reference sequence). The CDR3 length is 16 residues. CDR3 sequence reads: CSAPSAASGRDDEQFF.

This clonotype shows up as medium-sized by frequency. The V and J genes are TRBV20-1 and TRBJ2-1; TCRdb's D call of TRBD2 is untestable without DNA. Germline loops: CDR1 DFQATT, CDR2 SNEGSKA (reference sequence). The CDR3 is 15 residues long. CDR3 in amino acids: CSARDPSGVYNEQFF.